The clone carrying this T cell receptor (beta chain) has at least ten counts. The CDR3 sequence is 9 residues long. Germline CDR1 and CDR2: SEHNR and FQNEAQ (reference sequence). V dropped 5 bases and J dropped 9 bases, with 4 bases sitting between them. This entry is derived from a study of regulatory T cells in long-lasting Graves disease. The authors built TCR beta libraries using iRepertoire HTBI primers and Arm-PCR of CDR3 regions. TCRdb called the multiplex PCR reads again in MiXCR, with one record for every CDR3 protein. The sample yields more than 300,000 distinct CDR3 sequences, 10% to 15% seen once. The sample's time point: newly diagnosed GD, antithyroid drugs for less than 3 months. Generation of the TCR library employed RNA extracted from PBMCs. Graves' disease diagnosis used American Thyroid Association guidelines. These data were also filed under a second study, of T cells in Graves' hyperthyroidism and ophthalmopathy. That paper notes: The TCR CDR3 was amplified in a first-round RT-PCR using the HTBI primer set.

The gene calls are TRBV7-9 and TRBJ1-1; D ambiguous. The receptor's source is a woman between 18 and 29 years old with Graves disease. Here the sequenced sample was peripheral blood mononuclear cells (PBMCs), taken at new diagnosis, from a patient treated with antithyroid drugs. The CDR3 DNA follows: TGTGCCAGCAGCCCACAAGCTTTCTTT. Translated, it gives CASSPQAFF.